Listed below are T cell receptor beta chains from one sample, sequenced in a study of human T cells and chemical hapten exposure. MiXCR was run by TCRdb on the RACE reads, yielding one entry per CDR3 protein. Among some 80,000 distinct CDR3 sequences listed, around 10% were seen once. The material sequenced was whole blood, taken in connection with sensitization to the hapten diphenylcyclopropenone (DPC). The receptor source for this set is a man younger than 30 with alopecia areata. Some clones in this sample may be carry-over from other donors' samples. The CDR3 runs from the conserved cysteine through the conserved F or W. The D gene is left open where the match is weak. The size entry is marked missing in some rows and otherwise reads once, few, many or a size class.

D	size	V	J	CDR3	DNA
-	many	TRBV18	TRBJ1-1	CASSPGGANTEAFF	TGTGCCAGCTCACCTGGCGGGGCGAACACTGAAGCTTTCTTT
-	-	TRBV7-9	TRBJ2-1	CASSSLEAHGSYNEQFF	TGTGCCAGCAGCTCACTGGAGGCCCACGGCTCCTACAATGAGCAGTTCTTC
TRBD1	few	TRBV2	TRBJ2-1	CASSDRGLDNEQFF	TGTGCCAGCTCGGACAGGGGGCTCGACAATGAGCAGTTCTTC
TRBD1	-	TRBV6-5	TRBJ1-1	CASSKGQGEAFF	TGTGCCAGCAGTAAGGGACAGGGGGAAGCTTTCTTT
-	-	TRBV28	TRBJ2-1	CASSYSYNEQFF	TGTGCCAGCAGTTACAGCTACAATGAGCAGTTCTTC
TRBD1	many	TRBV6-2/TRBV6-3	TRBJ1-4	CASSRGTGGVGEKLFF	TGTGCCAGCAGTAGAGGAACAGGGGGCGTCGGTGAAAAACTGTTTTTT
-	few	TRBV18	TRBJ1-5	CASSQSPSNQPQHF	TGTGCCAGCTCACAGTCCCCTAGCAATCAGCCCCAGCATTTT
-	few	TRBV6-6	TRBJ1-2	CASSTQGDSLYGYTF	TGTGCCAGCAGTACACAGGGCGACTCGCTCTATGGCTACACCTTC
TRBD1	-	TRBV7-3	TRBJ2-2	CASSLPGQGTGELFF	TGTGCCAGCAGCTTACCAGGACAGGGAACCGGGGAGCTGTTTTTT
-	few	TRBV5-4	TRBJ2-3	CASGEGTDTQYF	TGTGCCAGCGGGGAAGGCACAGATACGCAGTATTTT
-	-	TRBV7-2	TRBJ1-3	CASSYPTGHSGNTIYF	TGTGCCAGCAGCTATCCGACAGGACACTCTGGAAACACCATATATTTT
-	few	TRBV6-5	TRBJ2-7	CASSYDGHQYEQYF	TGTGCCAGCAGTTACGATGGACACCAATACGAGCAGTACTTC
TRBD1	-	TRBV20-1	TRBJ1-2	CSADRDYGYTF	TGCAGTGCCGACAGGGACTATGGCTACACCTTC
TRBD1	-	TRBV29-1	TRBJ2-1	CSVDSGTGKFF	TGCAGCGTTGATTCCGGGACAGGTAAATTCTTC
-	few	TRBV11-2	TRBJ1-3	CASSLGGNTIYF	TGTGCCAGCAGCTTGGGCGGAAACACCATATATTTT
TRBD2	many	TRBV7-3	TRBJ2-1	CASSRLAGGHDDEQFF	TGTGCCAGCAGCCGACTAGCGGGGGGCCATGATGATGAGCAGTTCTTC